This TCR beta chain was captured by sequencing in a study of blood T cells in healthy people across ages. Overall study context: Using template switching, researchers captured about one barcoded beta molecule for each two T cells. General study findings and limits: Percentage of naive T cells showed a strong correlation with TCR beta diversity. Diversity estimates from one million T cells were considered underestimates.

For this clonotype: What it binds is not known.

A second roughly 6 to 12 cycle PCR used barcoded and J-beta primers. Every cDNA was tagged by a template-switch adaptor with 12 random nucleotides. TCRdb itself ran the 5' RACE reads through MiXCR, one entry per CDR3 protein. There are roughly 800,000 distinct CDR3 sequences in the sample; 58% occur only once, and about 20% lies in the top ten. Sequenced input: blood. This TCR was sampled from a man aged 30 to 39 in good health.

CDR3 loop: CASSQDYRAYEQYF. CDR3 sequence (DNA): TGTGCCAGCAGCCAAGATTACAGGGCCTACGAGCAGTACTTC. This chain joins TRBV4-2 and TRBJ2-7, with a possible D match to TRBD1 (6 bases). Germline CDR1 LGHNA, CDR2 YNFKEQ. V was cut by 0 bases and J by 2 bases, with 8 bases left in between. This CDR3 has 14 amino acids.